A selection of T cell receptor beta chains follows, all from one sample in a study of T cells in Graves' hyperthyroidism and ophthalmopathy. TCRdb itself ran the multiplex PCR reads through MiXCR, one entry per CDR3 protein. This table has approximately 600,000 distinct CDR3 sequences, more than 11% appearing once. The sequenced sample consisted of blood. Receptors were obtained from a woman in her twenties or thirties with Graves' hyperthyroidism that later progressed to Graves' ophthalmopathy. The CDR3 runs from the conserved cysteine through the conserved F or W. Fields, in order: J gene, clone size, V gene, D gene, CDR3 protein, CDR3 DNA. A D gene is named only where the DNA matches it firmly. Size values are once, few and many counts, or a class for expanded clones, and some rows have none.

TRBJ2-7,NA,TRBV12-3/TRBV12-4,TRBD2,CASSWEGGSSTGEGGLHEQYF,TGTGCCAGCAGTTGGGAGGGCGGGAGTAGCACCGGGGAGGGAGGGTTACACGAGCAGTACTTC
TRBJ1-2,many,TRBV5-1,NA,CASSPPAGNYGYTF,TGCGCCAGCAGCCCGCCGGCAGGGAACTATGGCTACACCTTC
TRBJ2-7,many,TRBV12-3/TRBV12-4,NA,CASQGSKGPISYEQYF,TGTGCCAGCCAAGGTTCGAAAGGCCCCATCTCCTACGAGCAGTACTTC
TRBJ2-7,many,TRBV11-3,NA,CASSFGVYEQYF,TGTGCCAGCAGCTTCGGCGTTTACGAGCAGTACTTC
TRBJ1-2,many,TRBV2,NA,CASMVFEDSDNYGYTF,TGTGCCAGCATGGTATTCGAGGACAGCGATAACTATGGCTACACCTTC
TRBJ2-3,many,TRBV20-1,NA,CSADYYMEVGTDTQYF,TGCAGTGCTGACTATTACATGGAAGTGGGCACAGATACGCAGTATTTT
TRBJ2-7,NA,TRBV10-3,NA,CAISEEKTYEQYF,TGTGCCATCAGTGAGGAGAAAACCTACGAGCAGTACTTC
TRBJ2-3,many,TRBV19,NA,CASKTRSSHTQYF,TGTGCCAGTAAAACGCGATCATCCCATACGCAGTATTTT
TRBJ2-2,few,TRBV13,TRBD1,CASSFSWTGSTGELFF,TGTGCCAGCAGCTTCTCCTGGACAGGGTCCACCGGGGAGCTGTTTTTT
TRBJ2-2,few,TRBV9,NA,CASSVAGYDTGELFF,TGTGCCAGCAGCGTAGCAGGGTACGACACCGGGGAGCTGTTTTTT
TRBJ2-5,few,TRBV5-1,NA,CASSTGSGETQYF,TGTGCCAGCAGCACAGGGTCGGGAGAGACCCAGTACTTC
TRBJ2-2,many,TRBV24-1,TRBD1,CAINRGQGGELFF,TGTGCCATAAACAGGGGGCAAGGCGGGGAGCTGTTTTTT
TRBJ2-2,many,TRBV11-3,TRBD2,CASGSGGTTGELFF,TGTGCCAGCGGTTCGGGGGGGACGACCGGGGAGCTGTTTTTT
TRBJ2-1,NA,TRBV20-1,NA,CSARDETEDYNEKFF,TGCAGTGCTAGAGATGAGACGGAAGATTACAATGAGAAGTTCTTC
TRBJ2-5,NA,TRBV12-3/TRBV12-4,TRBD2,CASSPTGRIGETQYF,TGTGCCAGCAGCCCAACCGGGAGGATCGGAGAGACCCAGTACTTC
TRBJ1-1,many,TRBV7-6,NA,CASSQEGGTNTEAFF,TGTGCCAGCAGCCAAGAGGGGGGCACGAACACTGAAGCTTTCTTT
TRBJ2-1,many,TRBV6-1,TRBD1,CASRLTPGQGPKLRYNEQFF,TGTGCCAGCAGGCTTACCCCGGGACAGGGCCCAAAACTCAGGTACAATGAGCAGTTCTTC
TRBJ2-7,many,TRBV12-3/TRBV12-4,NA,CASSLERVSYEQYF,TGTGCCAGCAGTTTAGAACGTGTCTCCTACGAGCAGTACTTC
TRBJ2-1,few,TRBV20-1,TRBD2,CSAEDSGTNYEEQFF,TGCAGTGCTGAAGACTCCGGGACTAACTACGAGGAGCAGTTCTTC
TRBJ2-2,NA,TRBV7-9,NA,CASSLRPSNTGELFF,TGTGCCAGCAGCTTACGTCCCTCGAACACCGGGGAGCTGTTTTTT
TRBJ2-2,many,TRBV11-3,NA,CASSMFKELFF,TGTGCCAGCAGCATGTTCAAGGAGCTGTTTTTT
TRBJ2-1,few,TRBV4-1,NA,CASSQDVWNEQFF,TGCGCCAGCAGCCAAGACGTGTGGAATGAGCAGTTCTTC
TRBJ1-6,many,TRBV2,NA,CASTLIAGSYNSPLHF,TGTGCCAGCACCTTGATAGCCGGCTCCTATAATTCACCCCTCCACTTT
TRBJ1-6,NA,TRBV27,NA,CASSPTPGGKSYNSPLHF,TGTGCCAGCAGTCCCACCCCGGGGGGAAAGTCCTATAATTCACCCCTCCACTTT
TRBJ2-1,many,TRBV12-3/TRBV12-4,TRBD2,CASSLASGRVEQFF,TGTGCCAGCAGTTTGGCTAGCGGGAGAGTTGAGCAGTTCTTC
TRBJ2-7,many,TRBV3-1,NA,CASSRPGSEDEQYF,TGTGCCAGCAGCCGGCCAGGGAGCGAGGACGAGCAGTACTTC
TRBJ1-5,few,TRBV19,NA,CASGDLNNQPQHF,TGTGCCAGCGGGGACCTTAACAATCAGCCCCAGCATTTT
TRBJ2-5,once,TRBV7-2,TRBD2,CASSHPFGLARETQYF,TGTGCCAGCAGCCATCCTTTCGGACTAGCGCGAGAGACCCAGTACTTC
TRBJ2-7,few,TRBV5-1,TRBD1,CASSRGSRDSYEQYF,TGCGCCAGCAGCCGAGGATCCCGGGACAGCTACGAGCAGTACTTC
TRBJ2-1,NA,TRBV28,NA,CASSQGPGSIEQFF,TGTGCCAGCAGTCAAGGGCCGGGGTCGATTGAGCAGTTCTTC
TRBJ1-1,many,TRBV10-3,NA,CAIRGTSAGTEAFF,TGTGCCATCAGAGGGACCTCGGCAGGGACTGAAGCTTTCTTT
TRBJ2-1,many,TRBV20-1,NA,CSAPDRGGNEQFF,TGCAGTGCCCCGGACCGGGGAGGCAATGAGCAGTTCTTC
TRBJ2-1,many,TRBV29-1,NA,CSVEGSGRGHYNEQFF,TGCAGCGTTGAAGGGAGCGGACGCGGTCACTACAATGAGCAGTTCTTC
TRBJ2-4,many,TRBV27,TRBD1,CASSLEGQGMNIQYF,TGTGCCAGCAGCTTAGAGGGACAGGGTATGAACATTCAGTACTTC
TRBJ1-6,few,TRBV9,NA,CASSVAVSTDVHF,TGTGCCAGCAGCGTAGCTGTTTCCACGGACGTCCACTTT
TRBJ2-2,NA,TRBV13,TRBD1,CASSRTGVNTGELFF,TGTGCCAGCAGTCGGACAGGGGTTAACACCGGGGAGCTGTTTTTT
TRBJ1-5,many,TRBV27,NA,CASSSEGSNQPQHF,TGTGCCAGCAGTTCCGAGGGTAGCAATCAGCCCCAGCATTTT
TRBJ2-6,NA,TRBV5-1,TRBD1,CASSQGQGSVLTF,TGCGCCAGCAGCCAAGGACAGGGGAGCGTCCTGACTTTC
TRBJ1-1,many,TRBV5-6,NA,CASGRLRETEAFF,TGTGCCAGCGGCAGACTCCGTGAGACTGAAGCTTTCTTT
TRBJ2-1,many,TRBV12-3/TRBV12-4,NA,CASSLRPQGLGNEQFF,TGTGCCAGCAGCCTTAGACCACAGGGCCTGGGCAATGAGCAGTTCTTC
TRBJ2-3,many,TRBV20-1,TRBD2,CSAVLALPTDTQYF,TGCAGTGCAGTACTAGCGCTGCCCACAGATACGCAGTATTTT
TRBJ2-2,NA,TRBV4-3,NA,CASSQGRRVGELFF,TGCGCCAGCAGCCAAGGAAGGAGGGTCGGGGAGCTGTTTTTT
TRBJ2-7,many,TRBV2,NA,CASRWPPGSEQYF,TGTGCCAGTCGGTGGCCTCCAGGGAGCGAGCAGTACTTC
TRBJ2-1,few,TRBV28,TRBD2,CASSLPTGTSGYNEQFF,TGTGCCAGCAGTTTGCCAACCGGGACTAGCGGGTACAATGAGCAGTTCTTC
TRBJ2-3,many,TRBV7-2,NA,CASSSYSTDTQYF,TGTGCCAGCAGCTCATATAGCACAGATACGCAGTATTTT
TRBJ2-3,few,TRBV19,TRBD1,CASSAQQGAGDTQYF,TGTGCCAGTAGTGCACAACAGGGGGCGGGGGATACGCAGTATTTT
TRBJ1-1,many,TRBV9,TRBD1,CASSAGTGDTEAFF,TGTGCCAGCAGCGCCGGGACAGGGGACACTGAAGCTTTCTTT
TRBJ1-6,many,TRBV11-3,NA,CASSSWDSLMPYNSPLHF,TGTGCCAGCAGCTCGTGGGACTCCTTAATGCCCTATAATTCACCCCTCCACTTT
TRBJ1-5,many,TRBV6-1,NA,CASSPTADRYNQPQHF,TGTGCCAGCAGTCCGACCGCTGACAGATACAATCAGCCCCAGCATTTT
TRBJ1-1,NA,TRBV28,NA,CASSPVRGANTEAFF,TGTGCCAGCAGTCCTGTACGAGGGGCGAACACTGAAGCTTTCTTT